One sample yielded the 20 T cell receptor beta chains listed below, sequenced in a study of blood T cell repertoires in COVID-19. The repertoire was sequenced with immunoSEQ multiplex PCR; TCRdb's copy has only in-frame clones and lacks some. The table includes more than 200,000 clones, just over 85% detected once. The sequencing input was peripheral blood. Receptors originate from a man aged 80 or over with acute or convalescent COVID-19.

The CDR3 region is CASSLTATNEKLFF. CDR3 bases: TGCGCCAGCTCCCTAACAGCAACTAATGAAAAACTGTTTTTT. This chain joins TRBV5-1 and TRBJ1-4, with D unclear. The CDR3 extends over 14 amino acids. The V end lost 7 bases, the J end lost 0 bases, and 10 bases lay between the germline ends. Germline-derived CDR1 and CDR2 are SGHRS and YFSETQ.

This chain connects TRBV11-3 to TRBJ2-1; TRBD2 agrees at 10 bases. Losses at the gene ends were 0 bases for V and 3 bases for J; bases not matched to a gene: 2. This CDR3 is built from 16 residues. Germline V gives CDR1 SGHNT, CDR2 YENEEA. The CDR3 reads CASSLDSSGSYNEQFF. For the CDR3, the DNA is TGTGCCAGCAGCTTAGATTCTAGCGGGAGCTACAATGAGCAGTTCTTC.

The rearrangement links TRBV6-5 to TRBJ2-4; 7 positions match TRBD1. J gave up 3 bases and V 3 bases, and 5 bases lay outside the gene matches. From germline, CDR1 is MNHEY and CDR2 SVGAGI. This CDR3 has 15 amino acids. CDR3 residues: CASSYPRDSKNIQYF. The CDR3 DNA sequence: TGTGCCAGCAGTTATCCCCGGGACAGCAAAAACATTCAGTACTTC.

This clone occurred a few times. The J gene is TRBJ1-2, the V gene TRBV19; 9 bases are a match to TRBD1. This CDR3 has 14 residues. V dropped 4 bases and J dropped 5; count of bases not matched to a gene: 5. The germline V gene encodes CDR1 LNHDA and CDR2 SQIVND (reference sequence). CDR3 DNA sequence: TGTGCCAGTAGTACCTCAGGGACAGGGTATGGCTACACCTTC. Translated, it gives CASSTSGTGYGYTF.

The chain joins TRBV19 to TRBJ2-5, with D tentatively TRBD2 (6 bases). Germline V gene data show CDR1 as LNHDA and CDR2 as SQIVND (reference sequence). The CDR3 has 16 amino acids. V shed 4 bases and J shed 3 bases, with 18 bases lying between them. The CDR3 sequence is CASSSPPGTAKETQYF. The CDR3 DNA sequence: TGTGCCAGTAGTAGCCCCCCCGGGACTGCTAAAGAGACCCAGTACTTC.

The rearrangement uses TRBV11-3 and TRBJ2-3, with 10 nucleotides matching TRBD2. This CDR3 spans 15 amino acids. The V segment lost 5 bases and the J segment 4 bases; nucleotides outside the gene matches: 6. Germline V gene data show CDR1 as SGHNT and CDR2 as YENEEA. CDR3 in amino acids: CASSVTSGVADTQYF. The CDR3 DNA reads TGTGCCAGCAGCGTTACTAGCGGGGTCGCAGATACGCAGTATTTT.

The chain links TRBV7-8 to TRBJ2-7; the D gene is possibly TRBD2 (5 bases). The germline V and J ends were trimmed by 2 bases and 2 bases, with 13 bases remaining between them. CDR1 SGHVS and CDR2 FQNEAQ come from the germline V gene. The CDR3 extends over 15 amino acids. CDR3 bases: TGTGCCAGCAGCTTACGAGGGAGAAGTCCCTACGAGCAGTACTTC. Translation: CASSLRGRSPYEQYF.

The rearrangement links TRBV11-1 to TRBJ1-2; D perhaps matches TRBD1 (6 bases). V was trimmed by 5 bases and J by 2 bases, leaving 12 bases between them. The CDR3 has 14 amino acids. Germline V gives CDR1 SGHAT, CDR2 FQDESV (reference sequence). The DNA of the CDR3 is TGTGCCAGCAGCGGGCAGGGGAAGAACTATGGCTACACCTTC. Its protein is CASSGQGKNYGYTF.

This chain joins TRBV2 and TRBJ2-7, with a weak D call TRBD1 (8 bases). The CDR3 runs to 16 residues. Per germline, CDR1 SNHLY and CDR2 FYNNEI. The V gene lost 5 bases and the J gene lost 3 bases, with 20 bases spanning the gap. CDR3 DNA: TGTGCCAGCAGTACAGACAGGGGTTGGGGGGGCTACGAGCAGTACTTC. It specifies CASSTDRGWGGYEQYF.

Concerning this clone: Other DNA sequences in this sample translate to the same CDR3. This sequence joins TRBV4-3 and TRBJ2-7, with TRBD1 identical over 7 bases. With 1 base clipped from V and 5 bases from J, the junction kept 5 bases outside the gene matches. CDR3 length: 14 amino acids. The germline CDR1 and CDR2 sequences are LGHNA and YSLEER. This chain's CDR3 is CASSQGVGGHEQYF. DNA of the CDR3: TGCGCCAGCAGCCAAGGAGTAGGGGGCCACGAGCAGTACTTC.

This chain joins TRBV29-1 and TRBJ1-2; TRBD1 agrees at 12 bases. The CDR3 is 16 amino acids. The germline gives CDR1 SQVTM, CDR2 ANQGSEA. The V segment lost 6 bases and the J segment 3 bases; nucleotides outside the gene matches: 11. This CDR3 is CSVVPGQGAKYYGYTF. The CDR3 bases are TGCAGCGTGGTTCCGGGACAGGGGGCGAAGTACTATGGCTACACCTTC.

The chain uses TRBV9 and TRBJ1-4, with D maybe TRBD1 (5 bases). V lost 0 bases to trimming and J lost 7 bases, with 13 bases between them. CDR1 and CDR2 (germline): SGDLS, YYNGEE. CDR3 length equals 15 residues. The CDR3 is CASSVAGGGGEKLFF. The CDR3 DNA is TGTGCCAGCAGCGTAGCTGGGGGGGGTGGTGAAAAACTGTTTTTT. Based on the CDR3 plus reference TRBV9 and TRBJ1-4, the full variable domain is DSGVTQTPKHLITATGQRVTLRCSPRSGDLSVYWYQQSLDQGLQFLIQYYNGEERAKGNILERFSAQQFPDLHSELNLSSLELGDSALYFCASSVAGGGGEKLFFGSGTQLSVL.

This chain uses TRBV12-3 or TRBV12-4 with TRBJ1-5; D ambiguous. Trimming stripped 3 bases from V and 10 bases from J, with 13 bases between. This CDR3 spans 13 amino acids. The CDR3 loop is CASSFEALRPQHF. The CDR3 bases are TGTGCCAGCAGTTTCGAAGCGTTGAGACCCCAGCATTTT.

The rearrangement joins TRBV6-2 or TRBV6-3 to TRBJ1-2, with a possible D match to TRBD1 (5 bases). Germline V gene data show CDR1 as MNHEY and CDR2 as SVGEGT. V shed 0 bases and J shed 4 bases, with 9 bases lying between them. The CDR3 runs to 14 residues. The CDR3 region has the DNA TGTGCCAGCAGTTACTCGGCGGGGCTCTATGGCTACACCTTC. As protein: CASSYSAGLYGYTF.

The chain combines TRBV2 with TRBJ1-5; 8 nucleotides align to TRBD1. Germline CDR1 and CDR2: SNHLY and FYNNEI. This CDR3 comprises 13 residues. J lost 7 bases, V lost 8 bases, and 7 bases had no gene match. CDR3 nucleotide sequence: TGTGCCAGCGGGACAGGACCACCCCAGCCCCAGCATTTT. The encoded protein is CASGTGPPQPQHF.

The chain joins TRBV3-1 (or the pseudogene TRBV3-2) to TRBJ2-3; TRBD2 agrees at 9 bases. From germline, CDR1 is LGHDT and CDR2 YNNKEL (reference sequence). The CDR3 has 15 residues. The trim removed 4 bases at V and 1 base at J, leaving 3 bases unmatched. In DNA, the CDR3 is TGTGCCAGCAGCCCCCGGACTAGCGGCACAGATACGCAGTATTTT. Translated: CASSPRTSGTDTQYF.

This chain links TRBV7-2 with TRBJ1-3; D is undetermined. V was clipped by 4 bases and J by 0 bases, with 13 bases between them. The CDR3 is 16 amino acids. Per the germline V gene, CDR1 is SGHTA and CDR2 is FQGNSA. The CDR3 bases are TGTGCCAGCAGCTCGCGTCCTAGAACCTCTGGAAACACCATATATTTT. It encodes CASSSRPRTSGNTIYF. The whole variable domain, remainder taken from reference TRBV7-2 and TRBJ1-3, is GAGVSQSPSNKVTEKGKDVELRCDPISGHTALYWYRQSLGQGLEFLIYFQGNSAPDKSGLPSDRFSAERTGGSVSTLTIQRTQQEDSAVYLCASSSRPRTSGNTIYFGEGSWLTVV.

The genes are TRBV7-2 and TRBJ2-7, with 14 nucleotides matching TRBD2. J gave up 5 bases and V 5 bases, and 5 bases lay outside the gene matches. CDR3 length: 15 amino acids. Germline CDR1 is SGHTA and CDR2 is FQGNSA. CDR3 sequence (DNA): TGTGCCAGCAGCACCAGACTAGCGGGAGGGGACGAGCAGTACTTC. It specifies CASSTRLAGGDEQYF.

The chain links TRBV6-5 to TRBJ1-2; 7 nucleotides line up with TRBD1. Germline CDR1 and CDR2: MNHEY and SVGAGI. The trim removed 0 bases at V and 1 base at J, leaving 5 bases unmatched. The CDR3 has 16 residues. CDR3 sequence (DNA): TGTGCCAGCAGTTACTCGGGGACAGTGGGTAACTATGGCTACACCTTC. Translated, it gives CASSYSGTVGNYGYTF.

CDR3 sequence (DNA): TGTGCCAGCAGTTACGGGTCAGAGGGTGGTGAAAAACTGTTTTTT. The encoded protein is CASSYGSEGGEKLFF. This chain connects TRBV13 to TRBJ1-4; D gene ambiguous. Germline loops: CDR1 PRHDT, CDR2 FYEKMQ (reference sequence). Deletions cut 6 bases from V and 7 bases from J, with 18 bases between. This CDR3 is built from 15 residues.